Described below is a single T cell receptor (beta chain) sequence and its context. Its antigen is unknown. This specimen belongs to a study of cytomegalovirus exposure and HLA in healthy donors. Overall study: The early release's HLA-typed donors yielded 70 million to 85 million unique TCRs.

Use of 60 Vbeta and 13 Jbeta primers characterized the PCR. Assay used: immunoSEQ multiplex PCR; TCRdb lists only in-frame clones, some missing. The sample holds 80,000 to 95,000 clones, roughly 63% seen once. Overall study findings and caveats: Accurate predictions that matched the HLA-A and HLA-B alleles of most subjects were reportedly made from TCR beta sequences. Being productive about 87% or about 30% of the time was typical of most TCR beta V segments in an earlier analysis.

CDR3 length: 15 amino acids. V trimming: 0 bases; J trimming: 6 bases; junction bases outside the gene matches: 6. Germline V CDR1 and CDR2: GTSNPN, SVGIG (reference sequence). Sequenced: PBMCs. V gene TRBV30 combines with J gene TRBJ2-2, with TRBD1 matching 8 bases. The sequence was collected from a woman in her thirties in good health and CMV-seronegative. The CDR3 DNA is TGTGCCTGGAGTGTAAGCGACAGGGGTTCCGGGGAGCTGTTTTTT. Its protein product is CAWSVSDRGSGELFF.